Reported below is one T cell receptor beta chain. This sample is part of a study of tissue T cells after allogeneic stem cell transplantation. This CDR3 is built from 14 residues. TCRdb's table, derived via immunoSEQ multiplex PCR, lists solely in-frame clones and lacks some. The data hold 25,000 to 35,000 clones, with 85% observed a single time. The receptor's source is a woman aged 18 to 55 who later had graft-versus-host disease after an allogeneic stem cell transplant. The sequences come from blood, collected before transplantation. The chain joins TRBV21-1 to TRBJ1-5. TRBV21-1 is classified as a pseudogene. The CDR3 nucleotides read TGTGCCAGCAGCAAAGAGGGTGGCAATCAGCCCCAGCATTTT. Its translation: CASSKEGGNQPQHF.